What follows are 27 T cell receptor beta chains derived from one specimen sequenced in a study of PD-1 blockade in classical Hodgkin lymphoma. Stated time point: cycle 4 day 1 (C4D1), after 6 weeks of nivolumab. Every patient had relapsed following autologous stem cell transplantation, and cohorts differed in brentuximab vedotin exposure. Sequencing was performed with immunoSEQ multiplex PCR; in TCRdb, only in-frame clones are kept and a portion is missing. The repertoire holds 20,000 to 25,000 clones, with around 70% as singletons. The sequences come from peripheral blood mononuclear cells (PBMCs), collected before the fourth cycle of nivolumab. These receptors came from a human donor with classical Hodgkin lymphoma.

In its sample, this clone was seen a few times. V gene TRBV13 combines with J gene TRBJ1-6; no reliable D call. Trimming shortened V by 2 bases and J by 6 bases, and 17 bases separated the two germline ends. Germline-derived CDR1 and CDR2 are PRHDT and FYEKMQ (reference sequence). The CDR3 runs 17 residues. The CDR3 DNA reads TGTGCCAGCAGCTTATTATTATCGGGAACTCTTAATTCACCCCTCCACTTT. Amino acid sequence: CASSLLLSGTLNSPLHF.

This rearrangement joins TRBV7-9 to TRBJ1-1; TRBD1 is a possible D gene (6 bases). The CDR3 contains 15 residues. V was cut by 7 bases and J by 0 bases, with 15 bases left in between. CDR1 SEHNR and CDR2 FQNEAQ come from the germline V gene (reference sequence). The CDR3 is CASIRGGGMNTEAFF. In DNA form, the CDR3 reads TGTGCCAGCATCAGAGGGGGAGGCATGAACACTGAAGCTTTCTTT.

The chain links TRBV9 to TRBJ2-2, with TRBD2 matching 11 bases. CDR1 and CDR2 (germline): SGDLS, YYNGEE. The CDR3 length is 16 residues. The V segment lost 0 bases and the J segment 6 bases; nucleotides outside the gene matches: 4. CDR3 sequence: CASSVGSGRVPGELFF. CDR3 nucleotides: TGTGCCAGCAGCGTAGGTAGCGGGAGGGTTCCCGGGGAGCTGTTTTTT.

The V gene is TRBV18, the J gene TRBJ2-7, with unresolved D. The CDR3 is 13 residues long. CDR1 and CDR2 from the germline V gene are KGHSH and LQKENI. V gave up 5 bases and J gave up 6 bases, with 14 bases separating them. DNA for the CDR3: TGTGCCAGCTCAACGAATCAGGAATCCGAGCAGTACTTC. Encoded protein: CASSTNQESEQYF.

Here the CDR3 reads CASRLNGGVGSEAFF. The DNA for the CDR3 is TGTGCCAGCAGACTAAATGGGGGGGTCGGCAGTGAAGCTTTCTTT. The V and J genes are TRBV27 and TRBJ1-1, with D possibly being TRBD1 (5 bases). Trimming took 6 bases from V and 7 from J, leaving 21 bases between them. Germline V gene sequence: CDR1 MNHEY, CDR2 SMNVEV (reference sequence). The CDR3 has 15 amino acids.

This clone has just one count. The genes are TRBV18 and TRBJ1-2; possible D gene TRBD1, 6 bases. V shed 0 bases and J shed 4 bases, with 12 bases lying between them. Germline V gene data show CDR1 as KGHSH and CDR2 as LQKENI. The CDR3 loop spans 15 amino acids. Here the CDR3 DNA reads TGTGCCAGCTCACCACCCTCCGACAGGTCCTATGGCTACACCTTC. This codes for CASSPPSDRSYGYTF. Full variable domain (remainder filled in from reference TRBV18 and TRBJ1-2): NAGVMQNPRHLVRRRGQEARLRCSPMKGHSHVYWYRQLPEEGLKFMVYLQKENIIDESGMPKERFSAEFPKEGPSILRIQQVVRGDSAAYFCASSPPSDRSYGYTFGSGTRLTVV.

The chain couples TRBV5-1 to TRBJ2-1, with D unresolved. In germline, CDR1 is SGHRS, CDR2 YFSETQ. V was pared by 0 bases and J by 4 bases, with 8 bases between. CDR3 length equals 14 residues. CDR3 region: CASSLGGEYNEQFF. CDR3 DNA: TGCGCCAGCAGCTTGGGAGGCGAGTACAATGAGCAGTTCTTC.

This chain links TRBV6-4 with TRBJ2-3; TRBD2 agrees at 9 bases. Germline CDR1 and CDR2: MRHNA and SNTAGT. The length of the CDR3 is 16 residues. Trimming took 0 bases from V and 1 from J; bases not matched to a gene: 2. The CDR3 DNA reads as TGTGCCAGCAGTGACTCCGTAGCGGGGGGCACAGATACGCAGTATTTT. It encodes CASSDSVAGGTDTQYF.

The chain couples TRBV2 to TRBJ1-1; the D gene is possibly TRBD1 (5 bases). V was cut by 5 bases and J by 0 bases, with 10 bases left in between. CDR3 length: 14 residues. Germline V gives CDR1 SNHLY, CDR2 FYNNEI. DNA for the CDR3: TGTGCCAGCAGTCTTCTCAGGGTGAACACTGAAGCTTTCTTT. As protein: CASSLLRVNTEAFF. Drawing the rest from reference TRBV2 and TRBJ1-1, the complete variable domain is EPEVTQTPSHQVTQMGQEVILRCVPISNHLYFYWYRQILGQKVEFLVSFYNNEISEKSEIFDDQFSVERPDGSNFTLKIRSTKLEDSAMYFCASSLLRVNTEAFFGQGTRLTVV.

The chain combines TRBV5-1 with TRBJ2-1; TRBD1 might be the D (5 bases). This CDR3 contains 16 residues. CDR1 and CDR2 from the germline V gene are SGHRS and YFSETQ. V lost 0 bases and J lost 5, with 15 bases in between. Here the CDR3 reads CASSLDISRTNNEQFF. CDR3 sequence (DNA): TGCGCCAGCAGCTTGGACATCAGTCGGACAAACAATGAGCAGTTCTTC.

The chain recombines TRBV4-2 with TRBJ1-1; a possible D gene is TRBD1 (5 bases). The germline V gene has CDR1 LGHNA and CDR2 YNFKEQ. Deletions cut 5 bases from V and 10 bases from J, with 20 bases between. This CDR3 is built from 14 residues. The CDR3 is CASSSPQVWDGAFF. The CDR3 DNA reads TGTGCCAGCAGCTCCCCACAGGTATGGGACGGAGCTTTCTTT.

As concerns this clone: The junction differs from germline at one of its ends, possibly a read error. The chain uses TRBV7-9 and TRBJ2-7; the D is unclear. The CDR3 runs to 14 residues. Germline V gene sequence: CDR1 SEHNR, CDR2 FQNEAQ (reference sequence). The CDR3 region has the DNA TGTGCCAGCAGCTTATCCCGCGTAGGTTACGGGCAGTACTTC. It encodes CASSLSRVGYGQYF.

This chain connects TRBV11-2 to TRBJ2-1; 8 bases match TRBD1. This CDR3 comprises 15 residues. In germline, CDR1 is SGHAT, CDR2 FQNNGV. With V trimmed by 2 bases and J by 7 bases, 7 bases remained unmatched. CDR3 loop: CASSLLQGEGNEQFF. DNA of the CDR3: TGTGCCAGCAGCTTATTACAGGGGGAAGGAAATGAGCAGTTCTTC.

In DNA form, the CDR3 reads TGTGCCAGCAGCCCCCAGACTAGCGGGAGTGGGGAGACCCAGTACTTC. It is translated as CASSPQTSGSGETQYF. V usage is TRBV7-2 and J usage is TRBJ2-5, with 12 bases lining up with TRBD2. The CDR3 runs to 16 residues. With 5 bases clipped from V and 5 bases from J, the junction kept 9 bases outside the gene matches. Germline CDR1 reads SGHTA; CDR2 reads FQGNSA.

The chain links TRBV4-2 to TRBJ1-2; TRBD1 matches at 8 bases. Trimming removed 4 bases from V and 6 bases from J; junction bases left unmatched: 1. CDR1 is LGHNA and CDR2 is YNFKEQ in the germline V gene. The CDR3 has 12 residues. For the CDR3, the DNA is TGTGCCAGCAGCCCGGACAGGGATGGCTACACCTTC. Its translation is CASSPDRDGYTF.

This clone has a single count. J is TRBJ2-2 and V is TRBV6-4; the match to TRBD2 covers 13 bases. Germline CDR1 MRHNA, CDR2 SNTAGT. There are 13 residues in the CDR3. This chain's CDR3 is CATSGGIGGELFF. CDR3 bases: TGTGCGACTAGCGGGGGGATCGGCGGGGAGCTGTTTTTT.

CDR3 nucleotides: TGTGCCAGCAGCGTAGCTGGGCCCTATGGCTACACCTTC. This translates into CASSVAGPYGYTF. The gene calls are TRBV9 and TRBJ1-2; no definite D call. The CDR3 sequence is 13 residues long. Germline CDR1 reads SGDLS; CDR2 reads YYNGEE. V was pared by 0 bases and J by 4 bases, with 7 bases between.

This chain uses TRBV27 with TRBJ1-5; D unresolved. The ends were cut back, 10 bases at V and 0 bases at J, with 10 bases in the middle. The germline V gene encodes CDR1 MNHEY and CDR2 SMNVEV (reference sequence). This CDR3 contains 13 residues. CDR3 nucleotide sequence: TGTGCCACGGCCTTGTATAGCAATCAGCCCCAGCATTTT. This sequence encodes CATALYSNQPQHF.

Only one count was recorded for this clone. The chain carries TRBV6-6 and TRBJ1-5; D is undetermined. The CDR3 runs to 15 residues. Trimming took 0 bases from V and 2 from J, leaving 8 bases between them. Germline V CDR1 and CDR2: MNHNY, SVGAGI (reference sequence). The CDR3 coding sequence is TGTGCCAGCAGTTACTCGAGGAGTCGCAATCAGCCCCAGCATTTT. This codes for CASSYSRSRNQPQHF.

This clone was counted only a few times. The chain joins TRBV4-2 to TRBJ2-7; D unclear. The CDR3 runs to 15 residues. The ends were cut back, 0 bases at V and 3 bases at J, with 12 bases in the middle. CDR1 is LGHNA and CDR2 is YNFKEQ in the germline V gene. In DNA, the CDR3 is TGTGCCAGCAGCCAAGACTTTAGCACAGACTACGAGCAGTACTTC. It encodes CASSQDFSTDYEQYF.

The chain joins TRBV29-1 to TRBJ2-7; 13 positions match TRBD2. Per the germline V gene, CDR1 is SQVTM and CDR2 is ANQGSEA. J gave up 5 bases and V 1 base, and 5 bases lay outside the gene matches. The CDR3 is 15 amino acids. The CDR3 DNA is TGCAGCGTTGAAGGGTCCGGACTAGCGGGAGACGAGCAGTACTTC. Residues: CSVEGSGLAGDEQYF.

V is TRBV9 and J is TRBJ1-6, with D tentatively TRBD1 (5 bases). The V end lost 4 bases, the J end lost 8 bases, and 16 bases lay between the germline ends. Germline V gene data show CDR1 as SGDLS and CDR2 as YYNGEE. CDR3 length: 15 amino acids. CDR3 sequence reads: CASSPRGDPYSPLHF. For the CDR3, the DNA is TGTGCCAGCAGCCCTCGAGGGGACCCCTATTCACCCCTCCACTTT.

The chain couples TRBV25-1 to TRBJ1-4; maybe TRBD1 (5 bases). Trimming cost V 6 bases and J 4 bases, with 15 bases left between them. Germline values: CDR1 MGHDK, CDR2 SYGVNS. The CDR3 consists of 15 residues. The CDR3, as DNA: TGTGCCAGCAGGGAGGGGAGTTTCGGTAATGAAAAACTGTTTTTT. Its protein is CASREGSFGNEKLFF. Using reference TRBV25-1 and TRBJ1-4 for the parts outside the CDR3, the full variable domain is EADIYQTPRYLVIGTGKKITLECSQTMGHDKMYWYQQDPGMELHLIHYSYGVNSTEKGDLSSESTVSRIRTEHFPLTLESARPSHTSQYLCASREGSFGNEKLFFGSGTQLSVL.

In its sample, this clone was seen a few times. The chain employs TRBV7-9 and TRBJ2-5; 13 bases match TRBD2. Germline assignment: CDR1 SEHNR and CDR2 FQNEAQ (reference sequence). Trimming at V came to 5 bases and at J to 12 bases, leaving 12 bases not matched to a gene. The CDR3 sequence is 15 residues long. The CDR3 sequence is CASSPPRLAGGLKYF. CDR3 DNA: TGTGCCAGCAGCCCGCCTCGACTAGCGGGAGGACTTAAGTACTTC.

V usage is TRBV4-2 and J usage is TRBJ2-3, with 16 nucleotides matching TRBD2. The CDR3 extends over 18 amino acids. CDR1 and CDR2 (germline): LGHNA, YNFKEQ. The J segment lost 3 bases and the V segment lost 0 bases, leaving 3 bases of the junction unmatched. This CDR3 is CASSQDSGLAGGTDTQYF. CDR3 in DNA: TGTGCCAGCAGCCAAGATTCGGGACTAGCGGGGGGGACAGATACGCAGTATTTT.

The chain employs TRBV7-9 and TRBJ2-3; TRBD1 might be the D (6 bases). The CDR3 sequence is 17 residues long. Looked up from germline, CDR1 is SEHNR and CDR2 is FQNEAQ (reference sequence). V lost 1 base and J 1 base, leaving 15 bases between the germline ends. The CDR3 DNA is TGTGCCAGCAGCTTAGTGGAGGCAGGGGATCGCACAGATACGCAGTATTTT. Its protein is CASSLVEAGDRTDTQYF. The full variable domain, with the rest looked up from reference TRBV7-9 and TRBJ2-3, is DTGVSQNPRHKITKRGQNVTFRCDPISEHNRLYWYRQTLGQGPEFLTYFQNEAQLEKSRLLSDRFSAERPKGSFSTLEIQRTEQGDSAMYLCASSLVEAGDRTDTQYFGPGTRLTVL.

The chain has TRBV11-3 and TRBJ2-7, with no clear D. The CDR3 consists of 17 residues. Germline CDR1 reads SGHNT; CDR2 reads YENEEA. V was shortened by 7 bases and J by 5 bases, with 27 bases between the two germline ends. DNA of the CDR3: TGTGCCAGCAACTTTGCCCCAAGTGGAGTGATCCCCAACGAGCAGTACTTC. This translates into CASNFAPSGVIPNEQYF.